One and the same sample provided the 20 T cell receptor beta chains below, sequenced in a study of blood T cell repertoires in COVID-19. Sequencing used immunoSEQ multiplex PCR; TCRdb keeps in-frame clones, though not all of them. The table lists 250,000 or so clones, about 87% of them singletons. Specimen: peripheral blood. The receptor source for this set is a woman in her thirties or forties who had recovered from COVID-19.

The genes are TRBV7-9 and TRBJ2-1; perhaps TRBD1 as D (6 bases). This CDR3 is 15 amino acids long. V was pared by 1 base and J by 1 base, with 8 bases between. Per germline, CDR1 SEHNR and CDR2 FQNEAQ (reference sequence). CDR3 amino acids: CASSLEQGSYNEQFF. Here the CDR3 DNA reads TGTGCCAGCAGCTTAGAACAGGGATCCTACAATGAGCAGTTCTTC. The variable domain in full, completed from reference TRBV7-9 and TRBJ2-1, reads DTGVSQNPRHKITKRGQNVTFRCDPISEHNRLYWYRQTLGQGPEFLTYFQNEAQLEKSRLLSDRFSAERPKGSFSTLEIQRTEQGDSAMYLCASSLEQGSYNEQFFGPGTRLTVL.

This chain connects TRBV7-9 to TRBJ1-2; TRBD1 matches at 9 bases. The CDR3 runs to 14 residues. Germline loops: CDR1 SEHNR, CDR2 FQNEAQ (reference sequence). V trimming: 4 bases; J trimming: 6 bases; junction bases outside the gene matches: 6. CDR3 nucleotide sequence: TGTGCCAGCAGCTACGGGACAGGGCCTCATGGCTACACCTTC. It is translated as CASSYGTGPHGYTF.

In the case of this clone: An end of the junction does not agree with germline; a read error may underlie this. CDR3 nucleotide sequence: TGTGCCAGCTTACCAGCCAGTCAGGCGTCTTATGGCTACACCTTC. Its translation: CASLPASQASYGYTF. The chain joins TRBV18 to TRBJ1-2; D is unresolved. The CDR3 is 15 amino acids. The germline V gene has CDR1 KGHSH and CDR2 LQKENI.

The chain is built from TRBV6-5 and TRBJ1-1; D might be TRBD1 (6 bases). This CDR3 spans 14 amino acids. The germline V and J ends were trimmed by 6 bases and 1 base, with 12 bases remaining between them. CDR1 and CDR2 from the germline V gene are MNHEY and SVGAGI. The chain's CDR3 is CASRVMDRNTEAFF. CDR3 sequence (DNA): TGTGCCAGCAGGGTAATGGACAGGAACACTGAAGCTTTCTTT.

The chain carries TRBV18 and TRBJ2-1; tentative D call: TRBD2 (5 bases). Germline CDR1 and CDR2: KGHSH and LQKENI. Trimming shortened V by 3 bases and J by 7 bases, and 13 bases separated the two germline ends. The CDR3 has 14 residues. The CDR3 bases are TGTGCCAGCTCACCGGTAGCCGGGGTGAATGAGCAGTTCTTC. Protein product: CASSPVAGVNEQFF.

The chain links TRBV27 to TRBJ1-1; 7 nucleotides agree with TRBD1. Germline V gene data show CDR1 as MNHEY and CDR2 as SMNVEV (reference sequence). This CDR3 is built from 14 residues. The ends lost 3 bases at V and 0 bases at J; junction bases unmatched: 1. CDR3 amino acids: CASSLRGLNTEAFF. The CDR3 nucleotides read TGTGCCAGCAGTTTGAGGGGGCTGAACACTGAAGCTTTCTTT.

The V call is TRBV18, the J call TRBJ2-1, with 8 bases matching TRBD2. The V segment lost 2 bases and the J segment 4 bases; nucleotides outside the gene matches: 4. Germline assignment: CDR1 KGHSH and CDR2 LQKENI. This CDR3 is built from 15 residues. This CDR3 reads CASSPSSGGYNEQFF. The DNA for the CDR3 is TGTGCCAGCTCACCATCGAGCGGGGGTTACAATGAGCAGTTCTTC. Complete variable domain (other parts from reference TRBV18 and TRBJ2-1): NAGVMQNPRHLVRRRGQEARLRCSPMKGHSHVYWYRQLPEEGLKFMVYLQKENIIDESGMPKERFSAEFPKEGPSILRIQQVVRGDSAAYFCASSPSSGGYNEQFFGPGTRLTVL.

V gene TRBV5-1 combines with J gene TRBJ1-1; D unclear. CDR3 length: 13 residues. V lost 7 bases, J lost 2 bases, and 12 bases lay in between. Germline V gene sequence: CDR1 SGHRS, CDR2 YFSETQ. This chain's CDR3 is CASLSGENTEAFF. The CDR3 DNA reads TGCGCCAGCCTCAGTGGAGAAAACACTGAAGCTTTCTTT.

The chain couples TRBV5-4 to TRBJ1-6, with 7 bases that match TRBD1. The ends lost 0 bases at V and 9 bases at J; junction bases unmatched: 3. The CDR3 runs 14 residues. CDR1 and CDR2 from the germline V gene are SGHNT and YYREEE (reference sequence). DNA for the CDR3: TGTGCCAGCAGCTTGGAACAGGGGATTTCACCCCTCCACTTT. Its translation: CASSLEQGISPLHF.

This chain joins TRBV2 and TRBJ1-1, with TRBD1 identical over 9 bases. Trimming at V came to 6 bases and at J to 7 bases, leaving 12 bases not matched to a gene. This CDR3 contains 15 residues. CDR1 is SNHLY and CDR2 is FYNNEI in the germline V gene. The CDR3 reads CASRPGTGWPNEAFF. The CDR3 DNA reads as TGTGCCAGCAGACCCGGGACAGGGTGGCCCAATGAAGCTTTCTTT.

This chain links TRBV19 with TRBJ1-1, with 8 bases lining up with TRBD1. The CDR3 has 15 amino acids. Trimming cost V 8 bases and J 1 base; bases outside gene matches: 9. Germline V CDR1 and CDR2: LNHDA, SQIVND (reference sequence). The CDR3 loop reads CASRDRRLSNTEAFF. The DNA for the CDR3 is TGTGCCAGTCGGGACAGGCGGCTTTCGAACACTGAAGCTTTCTTT.

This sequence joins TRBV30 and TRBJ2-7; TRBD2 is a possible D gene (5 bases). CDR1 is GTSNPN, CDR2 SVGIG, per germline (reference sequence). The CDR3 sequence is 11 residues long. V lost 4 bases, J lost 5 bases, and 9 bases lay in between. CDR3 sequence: CAWNGVHEQYF. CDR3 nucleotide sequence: TGTGCCTGGAACGGGGTGCACGAGCAGTACTTC.

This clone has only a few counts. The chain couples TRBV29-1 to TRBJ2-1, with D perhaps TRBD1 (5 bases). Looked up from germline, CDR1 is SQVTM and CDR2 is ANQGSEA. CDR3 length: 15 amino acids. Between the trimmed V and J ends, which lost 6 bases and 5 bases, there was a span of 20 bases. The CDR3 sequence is CSVHGAPLAHNEQFF. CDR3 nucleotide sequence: TGCAGCGTACATGGGGCCCCCCTCGCCCACAATGAGCAGTTCTTC.

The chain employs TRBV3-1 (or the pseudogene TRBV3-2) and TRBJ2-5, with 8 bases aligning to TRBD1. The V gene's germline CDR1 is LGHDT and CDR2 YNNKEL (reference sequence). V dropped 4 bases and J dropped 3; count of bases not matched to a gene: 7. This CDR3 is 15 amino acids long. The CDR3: CASSRPGQDKETQYF. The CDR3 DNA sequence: TGTGCCAGCAGCCGGCCGGGACAGGATAAAGAGACCCAGTACTTC.

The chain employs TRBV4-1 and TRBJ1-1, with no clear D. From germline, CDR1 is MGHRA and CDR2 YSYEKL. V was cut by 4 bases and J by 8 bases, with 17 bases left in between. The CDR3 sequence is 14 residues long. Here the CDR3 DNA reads TGCGCCAGCAGCCCCGACATCGAGGGCCCCGAAGCTTTCTTT. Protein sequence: CASSPDIEGPEAFF.

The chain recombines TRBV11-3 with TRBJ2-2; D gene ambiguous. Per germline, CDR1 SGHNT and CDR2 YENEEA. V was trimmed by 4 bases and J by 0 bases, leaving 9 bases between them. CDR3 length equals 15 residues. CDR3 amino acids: CASSSVSSNTGELFF. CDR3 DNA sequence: TGTGCCAGCAGCTCCGTCTCGTCGAACACCGGGGAGCTGTTTTTT.

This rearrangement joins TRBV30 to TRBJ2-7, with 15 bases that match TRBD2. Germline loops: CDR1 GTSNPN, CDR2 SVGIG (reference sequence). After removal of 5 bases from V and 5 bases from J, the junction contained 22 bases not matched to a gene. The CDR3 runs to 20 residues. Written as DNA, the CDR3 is TGTGCCTGGGGAGGCATGGGACTAGCGGGGGGTCCCCCCCGACAAAACGAGCAGTACTTC. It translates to CAWGGMGLAGGPPRQNEQYF.

In DNA, the CDR3 is TGTGCCAGCAGCCAACAGGGTCACCACGAGCAGTACTTC. Translating it yields CASSQQGHHEQYF. The rearrangement links TRBV3-1 (or the pseudogene TRBV3-2) to TRBJ2-7; perhaps TRBD1 as D (5 bases). The CDR3 consists of 13 residues. Trimming took off 2 bases at V and 5 bases at J, with 10 bases between the two ends. CDR1 and CDR2 (germline): LGHDT, YNNKEL (reference sequence).

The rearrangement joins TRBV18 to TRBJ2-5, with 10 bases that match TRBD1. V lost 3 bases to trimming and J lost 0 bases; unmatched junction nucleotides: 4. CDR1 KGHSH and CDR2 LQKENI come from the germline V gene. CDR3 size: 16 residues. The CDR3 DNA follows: TGTGCCAGCTCACCGGTGACAGGGGGCTACCAAGAGACCCAGTACTTC. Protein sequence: CASSPVTGGYQETQYF.

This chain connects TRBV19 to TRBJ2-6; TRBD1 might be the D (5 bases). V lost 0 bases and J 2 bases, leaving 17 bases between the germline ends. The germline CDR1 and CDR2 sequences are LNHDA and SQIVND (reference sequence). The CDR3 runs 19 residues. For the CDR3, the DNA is TGTGCCAGTAGTATAGAGCAGGGATTGTTATCGGCTGGGGCCAACGTCCTGACTTTC. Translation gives CASSIEQGLLSAGANVLTF.